This TCR beta chain stems from a study of OX40 agonist ivuxolimab in advanced cancers. The table came from immunoSEQ multiplex PCR; TCRdb's copy has only in-frame clones and leaves some out. The sample shows roughly 50,000 clones, roughly three quarters of them seen only once. The specimen comprised CD4+ or CD8+ T cells sorted from blood, sampled in a trial of the OX40 agonist ivuxolimab. The sequence was obtained from an adult with an advanced solid tumor such as melanoma, head and neck, liver or kidney cancer.

In DNA form, the CDR3 reads TGCAGCGTTGTAGCGGTAGAGGAGACCCAGTACTTC. It yields the protein CSVVAVEETQYF. The chain joins TRBV29-1 to TRBJ2-5; perhaps TRBD2 as D (6 bases). Per germline, CDR1 SQVTM and CDR2 ANQGSEA. V was cut by 4 bases and J by 5 bases, with 11 bases left in between. The CDR3 spans 12 residues.